The clone carrying this T cell receptor (beta chain) turned up a few times. Trimming took 2 bases from V and 0 from J; bases not matched to a gene: 5. The CDR3 is 15 amino acids. Germline CDR1 reads DFQATT; CDR2 reads SNEGSKA (reference sequence). Every one of the donors was a healthy Caucasian. This entry belongs to a study of identical twins. Each CDR3 protein gets one entry after TCRdb re-called the 5' RACE reads with MiXCR. The sample records roughly 630,000 distinct CDR3 sequences, just over 7% being singletons. The sample was also linked to a second study, of yellow fever vaccine responses in identical twins.

What was sequenced was PBMCs. V usage is TRBV20-1 and J usage is TRBJ2-5; 8 nucleotides line up with TRBD2. This sequence originates from a woman younger than 35 in good health. The CDR3 DNA follows: TGCAGTGCTAGAAAACCGGGGGGGTACCAAGAGACCCAGTACTTC. As protein: CSARKPGGYQETQYF.